This TCR beta chain was profiled in a study of cytomegalovirus exposure and HLA in healthy donors. Study-level information: A previous analysis identified around 120 million unique TCR beta sequences derived from approximately 190 million T cells.

A multiplex PCR was run with 60 Vbeta primers and 13 Jbeta primers. Clones were sequenced by immunoSEQ multiplex PCR, and TCRdb holds only the in-frame ones, with some missing. The data show about 300,000 clones, roughly 88% seen once. Study-wide results and caveats: A reported reduction in N-insertions relative to the approximately 690-donor mean was seen in an Asian-associated ancestry cluster in a later analysis. Researchers counted around 180 TCR beta chains as cytomegalovirus-associated. CMV serostatus was the only immune exposure information that was available.

This clone was detected a few times. Its specificity is unknown. This specimen includes other DNA sequences encoding the same CDR3. The CDR3 spans 17 residues. The germline V gene encodes CDR1 SQVTM and CDR2 ANQGSEA. V shed 6 bases and J shed 1 base, with 24 bases lying between them. The chain links TRBV29-1 to TRBJ1-1; D is unclear. Sequenced sample: PBMCs. The source of this sequence is a man aged 40-50 years in good health and CMV-seropositive. The CDR3 region has the DNA TGCAGCGTGCCCAGAAGTAGGAGACGGCATACGAACACTGAAGCTTTCTTT. Its translation: CSVPRSRRRHTNTEAFF.